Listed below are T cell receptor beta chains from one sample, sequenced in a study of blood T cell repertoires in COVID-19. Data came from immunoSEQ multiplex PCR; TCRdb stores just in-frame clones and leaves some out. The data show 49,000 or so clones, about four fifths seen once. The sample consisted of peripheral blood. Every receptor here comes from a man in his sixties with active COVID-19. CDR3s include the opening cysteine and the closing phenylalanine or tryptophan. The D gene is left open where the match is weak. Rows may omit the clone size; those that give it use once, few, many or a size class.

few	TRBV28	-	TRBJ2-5	TGTGCCAGCAGTTTCTCTGGGAGCCAAGAGACCCAGTACTTC	CASSFSGSQETQYF
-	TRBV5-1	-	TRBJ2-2	TGCGCCAGCAGCTCCAGGACAGCTTACGGTACCGGGGAGCTGTTTTTT	CASSSRTAYGTGELFF
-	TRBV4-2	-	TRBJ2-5	TGTGCCAGCAGCCAAGATTTAGACCAAGAGACCCAGTACTTC	CASSQDLDQETQYF
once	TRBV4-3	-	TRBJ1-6	TGCGCCAGCAGCCAACAGGGCGGCGTTAATTCACCCCTCCACTTT	CASSQQGGVNSPLHF
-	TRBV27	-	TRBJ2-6	TGTGCCAGCAGTCCACCCCCACTGTGGGGCAGGGGAAGCTCTGGGGCCAACGTCCTGACTTTC	CASSPPPLWGRGSSGANVLTF
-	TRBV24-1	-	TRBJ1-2	TGTGCCACCCAGGGCTCACCGGGCCCCTATGGCTACACCTTC	CATQGSPGPYGYTF
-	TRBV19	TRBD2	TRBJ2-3	TGTGCCAGTAGTGGGGTAGCGGGAGCGGTGGATACGCAGTATTTT	CASSGVAGAVDTQYF
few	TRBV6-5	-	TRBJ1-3	TGTGCCAGCAGAAATGGACTGTCGTCTGGAAACACCATATATTTT	CASRNGLSSGNTIYF
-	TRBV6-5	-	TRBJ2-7	TGTGCCAGCAGTTACTCGACGGGATCCGAGCAGTACTTC	CASSYSTGSEQYF
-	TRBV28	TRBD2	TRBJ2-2	TGTGCCAGCAGTTTTCCCAGACCGGGACTAGCGGGGCGGAACACCGGGGAGCTGTTTTTT	CASSFPRPGLAGRNTGELFF
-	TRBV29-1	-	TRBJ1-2	TGCAGCGTTGGTCGCCCGAGCTATGGCTACACCTTC	CSVGRPSYGYTF
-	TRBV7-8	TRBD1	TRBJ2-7	TGTGCCAGCAGCCCTGGGACAGGGATCGAGCAGTACTTC	CASSPGTGIEQYF
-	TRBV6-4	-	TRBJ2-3	TGTGCCAGCAGTGAACAAGGGGCTGCGGATACGCAGTATTTT	CASSEQGAADTQYF
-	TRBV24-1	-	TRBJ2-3	TGTGCCACCAGTGATTTAAGTCAGGGGCTGTTCGATACGCAGTATTTT	CATSDLSQGLFDTQYF
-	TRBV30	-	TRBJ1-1	TGTGCCTGGGGCAGTCAGGGTTACACTGAAGCTTTCTTT	CAWGSQGYTEAFF
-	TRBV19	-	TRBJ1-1	TGTGCCAGTAGTATATCTGGTCAGGCGAACACTGAAGCTTTCTTT	CASSISGQANTEAFF
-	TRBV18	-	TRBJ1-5	TGTGCCAGCTCACCCCAGGGATATCAGCCCCAGCATTTT	CASSPQGYQPQHF
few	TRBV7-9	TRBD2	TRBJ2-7	TGTGCCAGCAGCCACGGACTAGCGGTCTACGAGCAGTACTTC	CASSHGLAVYEQYF
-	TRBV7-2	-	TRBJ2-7	TGTGCCAGCAGCTCGCGGACAGTCTACGAGCAGTACTTC	CASSSRTVYEQYF
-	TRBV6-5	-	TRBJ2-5	TGTGCCAGCAGCTTCACAGGGTGGGAGACCCAGTACTTC	CASSFTGWETQYF
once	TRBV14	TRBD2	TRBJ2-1	TGTGCCAGCCGAATGACTAGCGGCAGTTACAATGAGCAGTTCTTC	CASRMTSGSYNEQFF
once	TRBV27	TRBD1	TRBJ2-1	TGTGCCAGCAGCAACCCGGGACAGCACAATGAGCAGTTCTTC	CASSNPGQHNEQFF
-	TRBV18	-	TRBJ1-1	TGTGCCAGCTCACCGCAAGGGGCTGAAGCTTTCTTT	CASSPQGAEAFF
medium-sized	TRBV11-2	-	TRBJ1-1	TGTGCCAGCAGCTTAGAGCGCAATCGAATGAACACTGAAGCTTTCTTT	CASSLERNRMNTEAFF
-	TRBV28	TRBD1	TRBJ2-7	TGTGCCAGCAGGCAGGACAGGGTCCGCGAGCAGTACTTC	CASRQDRVREQYF